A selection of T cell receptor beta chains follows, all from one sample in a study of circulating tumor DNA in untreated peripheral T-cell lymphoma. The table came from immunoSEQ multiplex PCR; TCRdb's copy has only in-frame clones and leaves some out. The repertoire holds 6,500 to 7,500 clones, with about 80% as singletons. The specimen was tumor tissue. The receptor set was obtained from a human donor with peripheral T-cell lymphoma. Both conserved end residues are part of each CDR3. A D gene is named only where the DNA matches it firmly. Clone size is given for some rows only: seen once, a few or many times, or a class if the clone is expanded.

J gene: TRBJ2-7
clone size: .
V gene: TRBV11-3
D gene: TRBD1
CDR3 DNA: TGTGCCAGCAGCTTAGAGGGGACAGGGTTTGGCGCCTACGAGCAGTACTTC
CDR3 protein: CASSLEGTGFGAYEQYF

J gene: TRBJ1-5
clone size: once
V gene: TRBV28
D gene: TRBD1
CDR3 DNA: TGTGCCAGCAGGAGACAGGGGGGGCAGCCCCAGCATTTT
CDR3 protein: CASRRQGGQPQHF

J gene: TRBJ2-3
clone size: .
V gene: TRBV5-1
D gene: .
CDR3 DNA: TGCGCCAGCAGCTTGGTTCCCCCTGCAGATACGCAGTATTTT
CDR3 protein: CASSLVPPADTQYF

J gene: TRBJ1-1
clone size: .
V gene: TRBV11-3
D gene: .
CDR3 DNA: TGTGCCAGCAGCTTATTTTCAGGTGTGAACACTGAAGCTTTCTTT
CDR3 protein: CASSLFSGVNTEAFF

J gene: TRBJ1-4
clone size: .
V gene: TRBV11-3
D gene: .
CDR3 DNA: TGTGCCAGCAGCAGCCACAGGGAAGGGGGTGAAAAACTGTTTTTT
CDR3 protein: CASSSHREGGEKLFF

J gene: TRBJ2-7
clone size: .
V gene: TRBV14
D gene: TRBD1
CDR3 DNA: TGTGCCAGCAGTCCCCTAGACAGGGGATCCTACGAGCAGTACTTC
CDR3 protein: CASSPLDRGSYEQYF

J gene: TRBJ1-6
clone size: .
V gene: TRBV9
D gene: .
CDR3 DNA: TGTGCCAGCAGCGTAACAGCTAATTCACTCCTCCATTTT
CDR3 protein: CASSVTANSLLHF

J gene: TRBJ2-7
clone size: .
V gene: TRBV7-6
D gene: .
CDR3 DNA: TGTGCCAGCAGCTTAGATGGGACGGGACATGTCTACGAGCAGTACTTC
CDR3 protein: CASSLDGTGHVYEQYF

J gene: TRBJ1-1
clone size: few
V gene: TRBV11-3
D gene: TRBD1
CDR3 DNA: TGTGCCAGCAGCTCCCCGGGACAGGACACTGAAGCTTTCTTT
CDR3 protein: CASSSPGQDTEAFF

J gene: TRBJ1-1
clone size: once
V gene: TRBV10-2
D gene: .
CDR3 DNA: TGCGCCAGCAGTGAACAGGTGAACACTGAAGCTTTCTTT
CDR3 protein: CASSEQVNTEAFF

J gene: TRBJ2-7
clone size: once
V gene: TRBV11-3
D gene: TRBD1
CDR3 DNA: TGTGCCAGCAGCTTGGTTACAGGGGCCTACGAGCAGTACTTC
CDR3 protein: CASSLVTGAYEQYF

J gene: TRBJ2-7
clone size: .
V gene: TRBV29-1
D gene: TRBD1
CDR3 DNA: TGCAGCGCCTCTCCCGGGACAGTGATCTACGAGCAGTACTTC
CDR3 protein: CSASPGTVIYEQYF

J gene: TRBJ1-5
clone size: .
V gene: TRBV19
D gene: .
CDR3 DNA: TGTGCCAATAGTATTTTACCAGCTAGCAATCAGCCCCAGCATTTT
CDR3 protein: CANSILPASNQPQHF

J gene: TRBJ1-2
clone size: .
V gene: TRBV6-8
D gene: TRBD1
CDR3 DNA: TGTGCCAGCAGTGCCCAGGGGGGAGGCGGCTACACCTTC
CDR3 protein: CASSAQGGGGYTF

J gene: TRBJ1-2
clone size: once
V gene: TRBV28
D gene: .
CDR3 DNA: TGTGCCAGCAGTAGGGGTTTGCAGGGCTACACCTTC
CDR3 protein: CASSRGLQGYTF

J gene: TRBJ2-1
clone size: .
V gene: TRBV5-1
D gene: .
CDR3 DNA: TGCGCCAGCAGCTTGGCCGGTGGGGGTTACTCCTACAATGAGCAGTTCTTC
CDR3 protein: CASSLAGGGYSYNEQFF

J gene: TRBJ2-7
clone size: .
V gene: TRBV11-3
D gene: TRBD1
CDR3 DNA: TGTGCCAGCAGCTTAGTTTTCGGACAGGGGGCCTACGAGCAGTACTTC
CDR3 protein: CASSLVFGQGAYEQYF

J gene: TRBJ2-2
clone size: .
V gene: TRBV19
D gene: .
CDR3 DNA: TGTGCCAGTAGTGCCCGGGACAATTTTAATCGGGACACCGGGGAGCTGTTTTTT
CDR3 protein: CASSARDNFNRDTGELFF

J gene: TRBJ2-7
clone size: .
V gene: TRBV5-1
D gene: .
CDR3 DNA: TGCGCCAGCAGCTTATCCCATGTAATGGGCGAGCAGTACTTC
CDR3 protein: CASSLSHVMGEQYF

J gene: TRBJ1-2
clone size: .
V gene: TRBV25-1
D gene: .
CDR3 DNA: TGTGCCAGCAGTCGAGGTCAGGGATCCTATGGCTACACCTTC
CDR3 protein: CASSRGQGSYGYTF

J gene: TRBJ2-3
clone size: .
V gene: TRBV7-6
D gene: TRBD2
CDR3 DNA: TGTGCCAGCAGCTTAGCGCTAGCTAGCGGGGATGGCACAGATACGCAGTATTTT
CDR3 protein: CASSLALASGDGTDTQYF

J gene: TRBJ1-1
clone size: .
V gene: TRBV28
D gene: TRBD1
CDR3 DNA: TGTGCCAGCAGTTCAGACAGGGGTTGGACTGAAGCTTTCTTT
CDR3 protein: CASSSDRGWTEAFF

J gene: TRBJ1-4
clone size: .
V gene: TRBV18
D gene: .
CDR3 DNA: TGTGCCAGCTACGGGCAGAGGGGAGAAAAACTGTTTTTT
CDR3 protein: CASYGQRGEKLFF